This is a list of T cell receptor beta chains from one sample in a study of T cell responses to AZD1222 COVID-19 vaccine. Only in-frame clones appear in the TCRdb table, and some are missing; sequencing was by immunoSEQ multiplex PCR. The sample holds approximately 150,000 clones; roughly 94% are singletons and the top ten take 1% to 1.4%. Sequenced material: peripheral blood, taken 28 days after the second AZD1222 dose. Every receptor here comes from an adult who received the AZD1222 COVID-19 vaccine. CDR3s include the opening cysteine and the closing phenylalanine or tryptophan. The D gene is left open where the match is weak. The size field is filled for only some rows; it gives once, few, many or a size class.

abundance: NA; d_gene: NA; v_gene: TRBV9; j_gene: TRBJ1-3; CDR3nt: TGTGCCAGCAGCGTAGACGAGGGGGAAGAGGGAAACACCATATATTTT; CDR3aa: CASSVDEGEEGNTIYF
abundance: NA; d_gene: NA; v_gene: TRBV19; j_gene: TRBJ2-2; CDR3nt: TGTGCCAGTAGTCGCGCAGGGTCCACCGGGGAGCTGTTTTTT; CDR3aa: CASSRAGSTGELFF
abundance: NA; d_gene: TRBD1; v_gene: TRBV10-2; j_gene: TRBJ1-4; CDR3nt: TGCGCCAGCAGTGAGGCCGGACAGGGAGAAAAACTGTTTTTT; CDR3aa: CASSEAGQGEKLFF
abundance: NA; d_gene: NA; v_gene: TRBV27; j_gene: TRBJ1-1; CDR3nt: TGTGCCAGCAGGCGTTATGGCGGCACTGAAGCTTTCTTT; CDR3aa: CASRRYGGTEAFF
abundance: NA; d_gene: NA; v_gene: TRBV23-1; j_gene: TRBJ2-4; CDR3nt: TGCGCCAGCACCCCGCCGCCGGGGGAGGTCAAAAACATTCAGTACTTC; CDR3aa: CASTPPPGEVKNIQYF
abundance: NA; d_gene: NA; v_gene: TRBV18; j_gene: TRBJ1-1; CDR3nt: TGTGCCAGCTCACCACTTTCCCAGCAGACACTGAACACTGAAGCTTTCTTT; CDR3aa: CASSPLSQQTLNTEAFF
abundance: NA; d_gene: NA; v_gene: TRBV5-1; j_gene: TRBJ2-7; CDR3nt: TGCGCCAGCAGCTCTCAAGGCTACGAGCAGTACTTC; CDR3aa: CASSSQGYEQYF
abundance: NA; d_gene: NA; v_gene: TRBV7-9; j_gene: TRBJ1-1; CDR3nt: TGTGCCAGCAGCTTACAAACAGTTGGCGGGACTGAAGCTTTCTTT; CDR3aa: CASSLQTVGGTEAFF
abundance: NA; d_gene: NA; v_gene: TRBV4-2; j_gene: TRBJ1-2; CDR3nt: TGTGCCAGCAGCCAAGTATCCGCGGATGGCTACACCTTC; CDR3aa: CASSQVSADGYTF
abundance: NA; d_gene: TRBD1; v_gene: TRBV7-8; j_gene: TRBJ1-2; CDR3nt: TGTGCCAGCAGCTTTCGACAGGGGATTGGCTACACCTTC; CDR3aa: CASSFRQGIGYTF
abundance: NA; d_gene: NA; v_gene: TRBV24-1; j_gene: TRBJ2-3; CDR3nt: TGTGCCACCAGTGATTCAAGAGGAACAGATACGCAGTATTTT; CDR3aa: CATSDSRGTDTQYF
abundance: NA; d_gene: NA; v_gene: TRBV3-1/TRBV3-2; j_gene: TRBJ2-5; CDR3nt: TGTGCCAGCAGCCGGAGGGGTGGGGAGACCCAGTACTTC; CDR3aa: CASSRRGGETQYF
abundance: NA; d_gene: NA; v_gene: TRBV7-8; j_gene: TRBJ1-2; CDR3nt: TGTGCCAGCAGCTTAGGTCATCGAGGAGGCTACACCTTC; CDR3aa: CASSLGHRGGYTF
abundance: NA; d_gene: NA; v_gene: TRBV5-1; j_gene: TRBJ1-3; CDR3nt: TGCGCCAGCAGCGTCGGGACGGACTACTCTGGAAACACCATATATTTT; CDR3aa: CASSVGTDYSGNTIYF
abundance: once; d_gene: NA; v_gene: TRBV7-8; j_gene: TRBJ2-3; CDR3nt: TGTGCCAGCAGCTTCTCCAGGAATCCTAGCACAGATACGCAGTATTTT; CDR3aa: CASSFSRNPSTDTQYF
abundance: NA; d_gene: NA; v_gene: TRBV24-1; j_gene: TRBJ2-5; CDR3nt: TGTGCCACCAGTGATTCTGGGGAGACCCAGTACTTC; CDR3aa: CATSDSGETQYF
abundance: once; d_gene: NA; v_gene: TRBV15; j_gene: TRBJ1-6; CDR3nt: TGTGCCACCAGCAGGGGAACCCCAGGGGCAGACTCACCCCTCCACTTT; CDR3aa: CATSRGTPGADSPLHF
abundance: NA; d_gene: NA; v_gene: TRBV7-2; j_gene: TRBJ1-1; CDR3nt: TGTGCCAGCGGCCCCGGACAGCCGAACACTGAAGCTTTCTTT; CDR3aa: CASGPGQPNTEAFF
abundance: NA; d_gene: TRBD1; v_gene: TRBV6-5; j_gene: TRBJ1-3; CDR3nt: TGTGCCAGCAGTCCACAGGGGACCTTTGGAAACACCATATATTTT; CDR3aa: CASSPQGTFGNTIYF
abundance: NA; d_gene: NA; v_gene: TRBV5-6; j_gene: TRBJ1-4; CDR3nt: TGTGCCAGCAGCGCCCCGGGAGGTGCAACTAATGAAAAACTGTTTTTT; CDR3aa: CASSAPGGATNEKLFF
abundance: NA; d_gene: NA; v_gene: TRBV5-1; j_gene: TRBJ1-2; CDR3nt: TGCGCCAGCAGCTTGAGTCTGGACAGACTAAACTATGGCTACACCTTC; CDR3aa: CASSLSLDRLNYGYTF
abundance: NA; d_gene: TRBD1; v_gene: TRBV2; j_gene: TRBJ1-1; CDR3nt: TGTGCCAGCAGTGAAGCGCCGACAGGGGGCGTTGAAGCTTTCTTT; CDR3aa: CASSEAPTGGVEAFF
abundance: NA; d_gene: NA; v_gene: TRBV20-1; j_gene: TRBJ2-7; CDR3nt: TGCAGTGCTAGACGCCAGAGAGAGCAGTACTTC; CDR3aa: CSARRQREQYF
abundance: NA; d_gene: TRBD2; v_gene: TRBV27; j_gene: TRBJ2-2; CDR3nt: TGTGCCAGCAACCAAGCGGGGGGGCCGATCGGGGAGCTGTTTTTT; CDR3aa: CASNQAGGPIGELFF
abundance: NA; d_gene: NA; v_gene: TRBV18; j_gene: TRBJ1-2; CDR3nt: TGTGCCAGCTCAGGCGGGGCAGGCTATGGCTACACCTTC; CDR3aa: CASSGGAGYGYTF
abundance: NA; d_gene: NA; v_gene: TRBV5-1; j_gene: TRBJ1-5; CDR3nt: TGCGCCAGCAGCTTGGAGGGGAGTGATCAGCCCCAGCATTTT; CDR3aa: CASSLEGSDQPQHF
abundance: NA; d_gene: NA; v_gene: TRBV14; j_gene: TRBJ1-6; CDR3nt: TGTGCCAGCAGCCTCGGGACGGCTAATTCACCCCTCCACTTT; CDR3aa: CASSLGTANSPLHF
abundance: NA; d_gene: NA; v_gene: TRBV6-5; j_gene: TRBJ1-6; CDR3nt: TGTGCCAGCAGTTATTCTTCAGGGAATTCACCCCTCCACTTT; CDR3aa: CASSYSSGNSPLHF
abundance: once; d_gene: TRBD1; v_gene: TRBV5-6; j_gene: TRBJ1-2; CDR3nt: TGTGCCAGCAGCCATCATGTCGGGACAGGGTCCCTCGGCTACACCTTC; CDR3aa: CASSHHVGTGSLGYTF
abundance: NA; d_gene: TRBD1; v_gene: TRBV5-5; j_gene: TRBJ1-1; CDR3nt: TGTGCCAGCAGCCTGACAGGGGAGGGAACTGAAGCTTTCTTT; CDR3aa: CASSLTGEGTEAFF
abundance: NA; d_gene: NA; v_gene: TRBV2; j_gene: TRBJ1-2; CDR3nt: TGTGCCAGCACGCGGGACGGGGGCTATGGCTACACCTTC; CDR3aa: CASTRDGGYGYTF
abundance: NA; d_gene: NA; v_gene: TRBV25-1; j_gene: TRBJ1-6; CDR3nt: TGTGCCAGCAGTGAAAGGCAGGGTTATTCACCCCTCCACTTT; CDR3aa: CASSERQGYSPLHF
abundance: NA; d_gene: TRBD2; v_gene: TRBV9; j_gene: TRBJ2-5; CDR3nt: TGTGCCAGCAGCGTAGGCGGACTAGCGGGGGCAGAGACCCAGTACTTC; CDR3aa: CASSVGGLAGAETQYF
abundance: NA; d_gene: NA; v_gene: TRBV19; j_gene: TRBJ1-4; CDR3nt: TGTGCCAGTAGTACGGACTTCTCTGTCGAAAAACTGTTTTTT; CDR3aa: CASSTDFSVEKLFF
abundance: NA; d_gene: TRBD1; v_gene: TRBV5-1; j_gene: TRBJ1-2; CDR3nt: TGCGCCAGCAGCTCGGGACAGCTTAACTATGGCTACACCTTC; CDR3aa: CASSSGQLNYGYTF
abundance: NA; d_gene: TRBD1; v_gene: TRBV10-3; j_gene: TRBJ1-5; CDR3nt: TGTGCCATCAGTGAGTCTGACAGGGGTTGGGAGCCCCAGCATTTT; CDR3aa: CAISESDRGWEPQHF
abundance: NA; d_gene: NA; v_gene: TRBV27; j_gene: TRBJ1-2; CDR3nt: TGTGCCAGCAGTCCCTCCTCAGGCGAGACTAACTATGGCTACACCTTC; CDR3aa: CASSPSSGETNYGYTF
abundance: NA; d_gene: TRBD1; v_gene: TRBV30; j_gene: TRBJ1-4; CDR3nt: TGTGCCTGGGGCCGGACAGGGTTTGATGAAAAACTGTTTTTT; CDR3aa: CAWGRTGFDEKLFF
abundance: NA; d_gene: TRBD1; v_gene: TRBV6-5; j_gene: TRBJ1-1; CDR3nt: TGTGCCAGCAGTCTCCGGGACAGGGATACTGAAGCTTTCTTT; CDR3aa: CASSLRDRDTEAFF
abundance: NA; d_gene: NA; v_gene: TRBV5-6; j_gene: TRBJ1-3; CDR3nt: TGTGCCAGCAGCGGCCAGGATACCTCTGGAAACACCATATATTTT; CDR3aa: CASSGQDTSGNTIYF